This T cell receptor (beta chain) came from a study of neurological immune-mediated disorders. Germline V gives CDR1 SEHNR, CDR2 FQNEAQ (reference sequence). V dropped 3 bases and J dropped 5 bases, with 13 bases sitting between them. The CDR3 consists of 15 residues. TCRdb independently ran MiXCR on the 5' RACE reads; one entry per CDR3 protein. The sample has approximately 32,000 distinct CDR3 sequences, less than 8.5% seen once. The chain couples TRBV7-9 to TRBJ2-2, with D possibly called TRBD1 or TRBD2 (5 bases each). Sequencing was done on a sample of PBMCs. This receptor was obtained from a woman aged 35 to 49 in good health. This chain's CDR3 is CASSLVRGGTGELFF. The DNA of the CDR3 is TGTGCCAGCAGCTTGGTGAGGGGTGGAACCGGGGAGCTGTTTTTT.